Shown below are 13 T cell receptor beta chains from a single sample sequenced in a study of T-cell reconstitution after alpha-beta-depleted transplantation in children. Unique molecular identifiers were incorporated when the TCRbeta library was constructed. TCRdb analysed the PCR reads with MiXCR anew, one entry per CDR3 protein. The sample holds 200,000 to 250,000 distinct CDR3 sequences, around 7% seen once. Sequencing was performed on PBMCs, taken before TCRalphabeta/CD19-depleted stem cell transplant. All receptors come from a boy younger than 10 with acute lymphoblastic leukemia, due to receive a stem cell transplant.

This chain uses TRBV5-1 with TRBJ1-2; no definite D call. V was shortened by 4 bases and J by 6 bases, with 13 bases between the two germline ends. CDR1 is SGHRS and CDR2 is YFSETQ in the germline V gene. The CDR3 loop spans 13 amino acids. In nucleotides, the CDR3 is TGCGCCAGCAGCCCGGACGGGGAGAATGGCTACACCTTC. Protein sequence: CASSPDGENGYTF.

At least ten counts were recorded for this clonotype. The chain recombines TRBV10-2 with TRBJ1-2; D not resolved. This CDR3 comprises 13 residues. V was pared by 3 bases and J by 10 bases, with 15 bases between. The germline V gene encodes CDR1 WSHSY and CDR2 SAAADI. DNA of the CDR3: TGCGCCAGCAGTGAATTGAGGCTGGAAACCTACACCTTC. It is translated as CASSELRLETYTF.

The rearrangement joins TRBV27 to TRBJ2-3; 9 bases match TRBD2. This CDR3 comprises 15 residues. The V and J ends lost 4 bases and 4 bases, in that order; junction bases with no gene match: 6. Germline V gene sequence: CDR1 MNHEY, CDR2 SMNVEV (reference sequence). CDR3 nucleotides: TGTGCCAGCAGTTCCGGCGGGGGGGCCGCAGATACGCAGTATTTT. It specifies CASSSGGGAADTQYF.

This clonotype has ten or more counts. The chain links TRBV2 to TRBJ2-7, with D hard to call. The germline CDR1 and CDR2 sequences are SNHLY and FYNNEI. The CDR3 loop spans 15 amino acids. Trimming stripped 6 bases from V and 0 bases from J, with 15 bases between. The CDR3 coding sequence is TGTGCCAGCAGGGAACACTACGACAACTCCTACGAGCAGTACTTC. Its translation is CASREHYDNSYEQYF.

This clonotype has a count of ten or more. The chain couples TRBV24-1 to TRBJ2-3; D not resolved. In germline, CDR1 is KGHDR, CDR2 SFDVKD. Trimming removed 3 bases from V and 4 bases from J, with 10 bases in between. The CDR3 has 14 amino acids. As DNA, the CDR3 is TGTGCCACCAGTGATAACCCGTCGTCAGATACGCAGTATTTT. The encoded protein is CATSDNPSSDTQYF.

This clonotype was seen at least ten times. The chain has TRBV6-4 and TRBJ2-7; weak D call: TRBD2 (5 bases). This CDR3 comprises 14 residues. The germline gives CDR1 MRHNA, CDR2 SNTAGT. The germline V and J ends were trimmed by 4 bases and 0 bases, with 10 bases remaining between them. In DNA form, the CDR3 reads TGTGCCAGCAGTGTTTCGAGCGGCTCCTACGAGCAGTACTTC. Residues: CASSVSSGSYEQYF.

This clonotype came up many times. CDR3 sequence reads: CASTQGTSGARKQYF. CDR3 in DNA: TGTGCCAGCACCCAAGGAACTAGCGGGGCCCGGAAGCAGTACTTC. The chain is built from TRBV28 and TRBJ2-7; TRBD2 aligns across 10 bases. The germline V gene has CDR1 MDHEN and CDR2 SYDVKM. This CDR3 is built from 15 residues. J was trimmed by 8 bases and V by 7 bases; bases with no gene match: 14.

This clonotype was seen only a few times. V and J are TRBV27 and TRBJ1-5; possibly TRBD1 for D (5 bases). Germline V gene lookup returns CDR1 MNHEY and CDR2 SMNVEV (reference sequence). The CDR3 loop spans 13 amino acids. V was cut by 2 bases and J by 7 bases, with 9 bases left in between. CDR3 residues: CASSLGRGQPQHF. The CDR3 nucleotides are TGTGCCAGCAGTTTAGGGAGGGGCCAGCCCCAGCATTTT.

Ten or more counts support this clonotype. This chain joins TRBV29-1 and TRBJ2-1, with 9 nucleotides matching TRBD1. V dropped 7 bases and J dropped 8; count of bases not matched to a gene: 6. The CDR3 contains 12 residues. Germline assignment: CDR1 SQVTM and CDR2 ANQGSEA. The CDR3 loop reads CSGLTGGDEQFF. CDR3 bases: TGCAGCGGGCTTACAGGGGGCGATGAGCAGTTCTTC.

This clonotype was recorded many times. Compared with germline, one end of the junction differs, possibly owing to a read error. The chain has TRBV13 and TRBJ1-1; D is undetermined. Per the germline V gene, CDR1 is PRHDT and CDR2 is FYEKMQ (reference sequence). There are 14 residues in the CDR3. The CDR3 DNA is TGTGCCAGCAGCCTAGGACCGGGTGGCACTGAAGCTTTCTTT. This sequence encodes CASSLGPGGTEAFF.

This clonotype appeared many times. The chain joins TRBV14 to TRBJ2-5; a possible D gene is TRBD1 (6 bases). CDR3 size: 14 residues. Germline V gene sequence: CDR1 SGHDN, CDR2 FVKESK. The V end was cut by 2 bases, the J end by 5 bases, with 12 bases between. The CDR3 DNA follows: TGTGCCAGCAGCCAATATACAGGGTTGGAGACCCAGTACTTC. Protein: CASSQYTGLETQYF.

This clonotype occurred many times. This chain connects TRBV7-2 to TRBJ1-2, with TRBD1 matching 8 bases. CDR1 and CDR2 from the germline V gene are SGHTA and FQGNSA. Germline trimming cut 5 bases from V and 6 bases from J; bases unmatched to any gene: 2. This CDR3 has 12 residues. DNA for the CDR3: TGTGCCAGCAGCGACAGGGGCCATGGCTACACCTTC. As protein: CASSDRGHGYTF.

This clonotype was seen at least ten times. The chain carries TRBV29-1 and TRBJ2-1; D not resolved. The CDR3 length is 16 residues. Germline V lookup: CDR1 SQVTM, CDR2 ANQGSEA. The V end was cut by 1 base, the J end by 0 bases, with 13 bases between. The DNA for the CDR3 is TGCAGCGTTGAAGGGATGACTCCTAGCTCCTACAATGAGCAGTTCTTC. As protein: CSVEGMTPSSYNEQFF.